Listed below are T cell receptor beta chains from one sample, sequenced in a study of persistence of HIV-infected CD4 T cells. Data came from immunoSEQ multiplex PCR; TCRdb stores just in-frame clones and leaves some out. The data hold tens of thousands of clones, with 78% observed a single time. Antigens for these TCRs are unknown. Sequences were derived from CD4+ T cells sorted from PBMCs after approximately 19-hour stimulation, sampled from a patient who received antiretroviral therapy. Receptors originate from an adult man with HIV who was CMV-seropositive. CDR3s leave out the opening cysteine and the closing phenylalanine or tryptophan. Fields, in order: V gene, CDR3 length, CDR3 protein.

>TRBV7-9|16
ASSLGTGKWGSAGELF
>TRBV27|18
ASRARAAGEGILAKNIQY
>TRBV30|13
AWSGRERSGNTIY
>TRBV7-9|13
ASSLTRVGTGELF
>TRBV6-6|11
ASSLNSLEGYT
>TRBV12-3/TRBV12-4|11
ASTQSQYYGYT
>TRBV29-1|12
SAAYDRVVTEAF
>TRBV27|14
ASSPRTGILGGELF
>TRBV2|12
ANGAGLSNTEAF
>TRBV9|14
ASSVEASRGQETQY
>TRBV3-1/TRBV3-2|11
ASSQDLYNEQF
>TRBV2|10
ASSLSSYEQY
>TRBV5-5|11
ASSSFTKGGYT
>TRBV5-1|12
ASSLTGSNQPQH
>TRBV7-3|12
ASSQGVERDGYT
>TRBV7-6|13
ASSSGQGSYNEQF
>TRBV4-3|15
ASSQDVPGHLYNEQF
>TRBV10-3|11
AIRGQVQETQY
>TRBV7-9|12
ASSSGSGANVLT
>TRBV18|16
ASSPPIRTSGRVNEQY
>TRBV11-1|14
ASSYRTGGVSTEAF
>TRBV7-3|11
ASSTEDRGTQY
>TRBV5-1|14
ASSPGLAGITDTQY
>TRBV18|16
ASSRDRGKNNANEKLF
>TRBV18|15
ASSPGGGRSYNQPQH
>TRBV10-3|11
AISGQGQETQY
>TRBV29-1|13
SVERDDRGLNEQF